Following are 14 T cell receptor beta chains from one sample sequenced in a study of blood T cell repertoires in COVID-19. TCRdb's table, derived via immunoSEQ multiplex PCR, lists solely in-frame clones and lacks some. The data contain roughly 24,000 clones, 92% of them seen just once; the ten biggest clones take up roughly 2.1%. Sequencing input: peripheral blood. These receptors all stem from a human donor in a cohort sampled during active COVID-19.

The V gene is TRBV6-6, the J gene TRBJ2-2; TRBD1 agrees at 7 bases. In germline, CDR1 is MNHNY, CDR2 SVGAGI (reference sequence). V shed 6 bases and J 7 bases; nucleotides not matched to a gene: 8. The CDR3 contains 14 residues. The CDR3 loop is CASSPTGQGGELFF. Here the CDR3 DNA reads TGTGCCAGCAGCCCGACAGGGCAGGGCGGGGAGCTGTTTTTT.

The chain recombines TRBV6-1 with TRBJ1-5, with 8 nucleotides matching TRBD1. CDR1 and CDR2 (germline): MNHNS, SASEGT. The CDR3 is 17 amino acids. The junction had 13 bases not matched to a gene; V was cut back by 4 bases and J by 5 bases. For the CDR3, the DNA is TGTGCCAGCAGTGGTGGAACAGGGGGGGCTGCGCATCAGCCCCAGCATTTT. It encodes CASSGGTGGAAHQPQHF.

Here the CDR3 reads CATSRRTATTNEKLFF. The CDR3 DNA follows: TGTGCCACCAGCAGGCGTACAGCAACAACTAATGAAAAACTGTTTTTT. V is TRBV15 and J is TRBJ1-4; no definite D call. Looked up from germline, CDR1 is LNHNV and CDR2 is YYDKDF (reference sequence). The V end lost 3 bases, the J end lost 0 bases, and 11 bases lay between the germline ends. The CDR3 runs 16 residues. Using reference TRBV15 and TRBJ1-4 for the parts outside the CDR3, the full variable domain is DAMVIQNPRYQVTQFGKPVTLSCSQTLNHNVMYWYQQKSSQAPKLLFHYYDKDFNNEADTPDNFQSRRPNTSFCFLDIRSPGLGDTAMYLCATSRRTATTNEKLFFGSGTQLSVL.

V is TRBV5-4 and J is TRBJ1-2; D is perhaps TRBD1 (6 bases). This CDR3 spans 14 amino acids. V gave up 0 bases and J gave up 8 bases, with 14 bases separating them. Germline lookup yields CDR1 SGHNT and CDR2 YYREEE (reference sequence). CDR3 amino acids: CASSLVAGVSGYTF. The CDR3 DNA is TGTGCCAGCAGCTTGGTGGCAGGGGTAAGCGGCTACACCTTC.

This chain connects TRBV7-8 to TRBJ2-3; 10 bases are a match to TRBD1. Unmatched junction bases numbered 8, after V lost 3 bases and J lost 2 bases. Germline CDR1 SGHVS, CDR2 FQNEAQ. CDR3 length: 17 residues. CDR3 sequence (DNA): TGTGCCAGCAGCTTGAGGGACAGGGGACTATTCACAGATACGCAGTATTTT. This sequence encodes CASSLRDRGLFTDTQYF.

V is TRBV12-3 or TRBV12-4 and J is TRBJ2-7; D is unresolved. The CDR3 sequence is 12 residues long. Trimming pared 1 base from V and 3 bases from J, leaving 4 bases between. The CDR3 sequence: CASSLGSYEQYF. CDR3 bases: TGTGCCAGCAGTTTAGGCAGCTACGAGCAGTACTTC.

The genes are TRBV5-1 and TRBJ2-1; 7 nucleotides agree with TRBD1. Germline V gene data show CDR1 as SGHRS and CDR2 as YFSETQ. The CDR3 has 14 amino acids. The J segment lost 7 bases and the V segment lost 0 bases, leaving 4 bases of the junction unmatched. CDR3 sequence reads: CASSLVQGVNEQFF. For the CDR3, the DNA is TGCGCCAGCAGCTTGGTTCAGGGGGTAAATGAGCAGTTCTTC.

This chain links TRBV5-5 with TRBJ1-2, with 7 bases that match TRBD1. The CDR3 is 18 residues long. Germline V lookup: CDR1 SGHKS, CDR2 YYEKEE (reference sequence). V trimming: 0 bases; J trimming: 1 base; junction bases outside the gene matches: 12. The CDR3 here is CASSLVWTGESYNYGYTF. The CDR3 coding sequence is TGTGCCAGCAGCTTGGTATGGACAGGCGAATCTTATAACTATGGCTACACCTTC.

DNA for the CDR3: TGTGCCAGCAGCTTGGGTGGGGGGGCACGGTCCAATGAGCAGTTCTTC. As protein: CASSLGGGARSNEQFF. This sequence joins TRBV11-2 and TRBJ2-1; tentatively, D is TRBD2 (7 bases). This CDR3 comprises 16 residues. CDR1 and CDR2 (germline): SGHAT, FQNNGV. Trimming took off 3 bases at V and 6 bases at J, with 18 bases between the two ends.

This chain connects TRBV6-6 to TRBJ1-4; D possibly corresponds to TRBD1 (5 bases). V was cut by 6 bases and J by 8 bases, with 16 bases left in between. CDR1 is MNHNY, CDR2 SVGAGI, per germline (reference sequence). The CDR3 has 14 amino acids. The CDR3 nucleotides read TGTGCCAGCAGCTATGAGACAGCTAGGGAAAAACTGTTTTTT. Protein: CASSYETAREKLFF.

The chain has TRBV12-3 or TRBV12-4 and TRBJ1-2, with TRBD1 matching 7 bases. Trimming at V came to 6 bases and at J to 2 bases, leaving 3 bases not matched to a gene. The CDR3 extends over 13 amino acids. CDR3 nucleotide sequence: TGTGCCAGCAGGACAGGGAGAAACTATGGCTACACCTTC. Its translation is CASRTGRNYGYTF.

V is TRBV5-1 and J is TRBJ2-5; TRBD1 might be the D (6 bases). CDR3 length equals 13 residues. V was shortened by 2 bases and J by 5 bases, with 10 bases between the two germline ends. Per the germline V gene, CDR1 is SGHRS and CDR2 is YFSETQ. DNA for the CDR3: TGCGCCAGCAGCTTACAGGGTCCCGAGACCCAGTACTTC. This encodes CASSLQGPETQYF.

The chain recombines TRBV3-1 (or the pseudogene TRBV3-2) with TRBJ1-2, with unresolved D. Trimming cost V 6 bases and J 2 bases, with 19 bases left between them. CDR3 length equals 16 residues. CDR1 is LGHDT, CDR2 YNNKEL, per germline (reference sequence). CDR3 nucleotides: TGTGCCAGCAGGGCCCAGGCCCCAACATCCAACTATGGCTACACCTTC. This codes for CASRAQAPTSNYGYTF.

This sequence joins TRBV11-2 and TRBJ1-2, with 12 nucleotides matching TRBD1. In germline, CDR1 is SGHAT, CDR2 FQNNGV. The CDR3 loop spans 15 amino acids. V was pared by 4 bases and J by 7 bases, with 7 bases of the junction left unmatched. The CDR3 DNA reads as TGTGCCAGCAGCTGGGATAGGGACAGGGGGCTTGGCTACACCTTC. This translates into CASSWDRDRGLGYTF.